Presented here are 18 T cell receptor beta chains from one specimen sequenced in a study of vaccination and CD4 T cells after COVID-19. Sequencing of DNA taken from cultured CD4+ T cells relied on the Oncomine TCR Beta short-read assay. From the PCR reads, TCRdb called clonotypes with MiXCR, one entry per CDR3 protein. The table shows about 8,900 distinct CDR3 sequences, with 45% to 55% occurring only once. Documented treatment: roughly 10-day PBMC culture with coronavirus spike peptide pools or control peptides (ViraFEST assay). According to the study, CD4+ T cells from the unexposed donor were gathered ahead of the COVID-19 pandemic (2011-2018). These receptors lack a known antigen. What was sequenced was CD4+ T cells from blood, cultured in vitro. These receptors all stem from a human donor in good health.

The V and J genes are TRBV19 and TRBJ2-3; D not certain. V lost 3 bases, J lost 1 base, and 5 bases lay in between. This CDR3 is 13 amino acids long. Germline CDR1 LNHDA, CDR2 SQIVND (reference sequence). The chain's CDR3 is CASSIGGTDTQYF. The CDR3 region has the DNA TGTGCCAGTAGTATTGGTGGCACAGATACGCAGTATTTT.

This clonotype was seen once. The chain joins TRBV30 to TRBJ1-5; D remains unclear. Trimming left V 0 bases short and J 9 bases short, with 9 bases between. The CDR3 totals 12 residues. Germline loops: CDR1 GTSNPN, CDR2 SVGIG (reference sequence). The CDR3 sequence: CAWSVFKGPQHF. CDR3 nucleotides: TGTGCCTGGAGTGTATTCAAGGGGCCCCAGCATTTT.

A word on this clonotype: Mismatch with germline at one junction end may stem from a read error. CDR3 DNA: TGTGCCAGCAGTTTAGAGGAGTGGGCCGGACCGTCCTACGAGCAGTACTTC. Translating gives CASSLEEWAGPSYEQYF. This chain connects TRBV7-9 to TRBJ2-7; D not resolved. The CDR3 length is 17 residues. The germline V gene encodes CDR1 SEHNR and CDR2 FQNEAQ (reference sequence).

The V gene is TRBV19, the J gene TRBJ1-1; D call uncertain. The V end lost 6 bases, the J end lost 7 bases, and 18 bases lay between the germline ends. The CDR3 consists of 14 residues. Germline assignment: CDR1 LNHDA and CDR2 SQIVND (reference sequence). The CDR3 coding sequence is TGTGCCAGTAGATCCATTAATCCCGACAATGAAGCTTTCTTT. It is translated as CASRSINPDNEAFF.

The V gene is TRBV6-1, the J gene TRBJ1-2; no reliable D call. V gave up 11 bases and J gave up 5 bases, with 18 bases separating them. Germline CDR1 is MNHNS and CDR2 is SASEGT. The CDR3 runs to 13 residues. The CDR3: CAAAALGLYGYTF. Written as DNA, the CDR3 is TGTGCCGCGGCAGCCCTAGGGTTATATGGCTACACCTTC.

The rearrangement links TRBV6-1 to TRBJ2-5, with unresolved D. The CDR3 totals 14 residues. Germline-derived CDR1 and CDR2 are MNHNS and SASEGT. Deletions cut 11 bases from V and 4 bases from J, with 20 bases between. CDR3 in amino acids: CACSELGKRETQYF. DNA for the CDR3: TGTGCCTGTTCAGAGCTAGGAAAGCGAGAGACCCAGTACTTC.

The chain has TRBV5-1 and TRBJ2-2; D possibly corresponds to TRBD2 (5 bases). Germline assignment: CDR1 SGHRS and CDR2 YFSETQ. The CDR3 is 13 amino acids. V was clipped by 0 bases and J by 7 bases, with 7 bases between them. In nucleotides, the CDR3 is TGCGCCAGCAGCTTGGAGAGGGACGGGGAGCTGTTTTTT. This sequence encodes CASSLERDGELFF.

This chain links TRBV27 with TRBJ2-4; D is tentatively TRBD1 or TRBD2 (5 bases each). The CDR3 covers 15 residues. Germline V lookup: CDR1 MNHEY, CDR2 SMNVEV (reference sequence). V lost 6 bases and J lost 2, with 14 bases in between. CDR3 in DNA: TGTGCCAGCAGGGACCCAGGGAGAACCAAAAACATTCAGTACTTC. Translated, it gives CASRDPGRTKNIQYF.

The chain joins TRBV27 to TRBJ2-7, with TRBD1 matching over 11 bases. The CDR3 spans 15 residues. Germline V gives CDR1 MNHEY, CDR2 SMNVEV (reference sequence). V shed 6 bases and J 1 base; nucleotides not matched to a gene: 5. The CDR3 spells CASRFGTGGSYEQYF. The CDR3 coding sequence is TGTGCCAGCAGATTCGGGACAGGGGGTTCCTACGAGCAGTACTTC.

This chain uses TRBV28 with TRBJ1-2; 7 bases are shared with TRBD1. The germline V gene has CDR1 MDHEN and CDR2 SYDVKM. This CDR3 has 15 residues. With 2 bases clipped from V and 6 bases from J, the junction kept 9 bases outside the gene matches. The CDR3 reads CASSLPTGAVDGYTF. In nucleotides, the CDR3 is TGTGCCAGCAGTTTACCCACAGGGGCTGTAGATGGCTACACCTTC.

Here the CDR3 reads CASSPGRGNLRGTDTQYF. CDR3 DNA sequence: TGTGCCAGTAGTCCGGGCAGGGGGAACCTCCGGGGCACAGATACGCAGTATTTT. The genes are TRBV19 and TRBJ2-3; the match to TRBD1 covers 7 bases. Looked up from germline, CDR1 is LNHDA and CDR2 is SQIVND (reference sequence). Trimming cost V 5 bases and J 1 base; bases outside gene matches: 15. This CDR3 is built from 18 residues.

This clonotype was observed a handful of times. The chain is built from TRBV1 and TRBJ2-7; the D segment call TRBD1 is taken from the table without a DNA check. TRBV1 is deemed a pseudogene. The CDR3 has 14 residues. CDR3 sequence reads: CTSSQGGPSGEQYF. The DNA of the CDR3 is TGCACCAGCAGCCAAGGGGGGCCGTCGGGCGAGCAGTACTTC.

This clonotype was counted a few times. CDR3 bases: TGTGCCAGTAGTATAGATTATGGGACAGGGGTCGGGGTAGCTTTCTTT. This codes for CASSIDYGTGVGVAFF. This chain joins TRBV19 and TRBJ1-1; 10 positions agree with TRBD1. V trimming: 0 bases; J trimming: 10 bases; junction bases outside the gene matches: 11. Germline CDR1 is LNHDA and CDR2 is SQIVND (reference sequence). This CDR3 region has 16 residues.

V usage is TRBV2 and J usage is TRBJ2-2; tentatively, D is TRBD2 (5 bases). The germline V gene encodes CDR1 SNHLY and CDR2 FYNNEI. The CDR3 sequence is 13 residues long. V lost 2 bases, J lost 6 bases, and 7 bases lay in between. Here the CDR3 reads CASSETRAGELFF. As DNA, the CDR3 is TGTGCCAGCAGTGAAACGAGGGCCGGGGAGCTGTTTTTT.

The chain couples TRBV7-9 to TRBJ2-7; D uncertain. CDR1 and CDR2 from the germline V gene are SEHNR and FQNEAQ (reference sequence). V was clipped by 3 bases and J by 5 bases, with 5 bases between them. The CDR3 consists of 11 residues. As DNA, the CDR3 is TGTGCCAGCAGCTTTCAGGACGAGCAGTACTTC. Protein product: CASSFQDEQYF.

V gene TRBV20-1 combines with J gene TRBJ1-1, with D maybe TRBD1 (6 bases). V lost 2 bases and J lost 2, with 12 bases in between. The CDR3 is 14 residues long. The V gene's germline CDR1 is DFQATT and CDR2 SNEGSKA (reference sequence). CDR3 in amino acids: CSARRGARNTEAFF. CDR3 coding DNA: TGCAGTGCTAGAAGGGGGGCGAGAAACACTGAAGCTTTCTTT.

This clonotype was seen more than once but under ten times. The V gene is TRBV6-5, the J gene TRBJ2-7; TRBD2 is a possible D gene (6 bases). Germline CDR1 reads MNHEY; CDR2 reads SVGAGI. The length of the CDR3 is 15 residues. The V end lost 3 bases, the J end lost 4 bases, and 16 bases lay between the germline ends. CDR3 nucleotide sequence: TGTGCCAGCAGTTATAGAGGAGGGCAGGGATACGAGCAGTACTTC. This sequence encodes CASSYRGGQGYEQYF.

The CDR3 nucleotides read TGTGCCAGCAGTGGGACGTGGGGGAATTCACCCCTCCACTTT. This sequence encodes CASSGTWGNSPLHF. The J gene is TRBJ1-6, the V gene TRBV25-1, with D possibly matching TRBD1 (5 bases). The germline CDR1 and CDR2 sequences are MGHDK and SYGVNS. CDR3 length equals 14 residues. V lost 4 bases to trimming and J lost 7 bases, with 11 bases between them.